The entry below describes one TCR beta chain. This CDR3 spans 14 amino acids. The V gene lost 6 bases and the J gene lost 4 bases, with 15 bases spanning the gap. Germline V gene sequence: CDR1 MNHEY, CDR2 SVGAGI. In the source study's methods: How many nucleated cells were present was estimated from reference gene primer amplification. Repertoires were generated with immunoSEQ multiplex PCR, while TCRdb's copy carries only in-frame clones and drops some. V and J calls and clone size are given by that table; D and trimming were obtained from the DNA. The sample consists of over 150,000 clones, approximately 87% of them appearing once. The data were obtained in a study of blood T cell repertoires in COVID-19. Study background: PBMCs, B-cell-depleted T cells, or T cells were the source of the cDNA or gDNA that made up the material.

V and J are TRBV6-5 and TRBJ1-2, with a possible D match to TRBD1 (5 bases). The source of this sequence is a man aged 65 to 85 with active or convalescent COVID-19. The sample comprised peripheral blood. The CDR3 bases are TGTGCCAGCAGGGACACCCAAAGCAGCTATGGCTACACCTTC. Translation: CASRDTQSSYGYTF.